This TCR beta chain was recovered during a study of T cell responses to AZD1222 COVID-19 vaccine. Study findings and constraints: A reported finding is that nearly half of spike-specific TCRs target unmutated variant regions. The number of AZD1222 recipients seropositive at baseline was only 6 or 7. Females outnumbered males among donors, who were mostly white British; clonal diversity was possibly underestimated.

Germline V lookup: CDR1 MNHNY, CDR2 SVGAGI (reference sequence). Trimming removed 4 bases from V and 2 bases from J, with 15 bases in between. The CDR3 spans 16 residues. Data came from immunoSEQ multiplex PCR; TCRdb stores just in-frame clones and leaves some out. The data hold 150,000 to 200,000 clones, with 85% to 95% observed a single time. Regarding this clone: Its specificity is unknown.

This TCR was recovered from an adult in good health. V is TRBV6-6 and J is TRBJ1-5, with D tentatively TRBD1 (6 bases). The specimen was peripheral blood, collected on day 0 of AZD1222 vaccination. The CDR3 loop is CASSSSWDIGNQPQHF. The CDR3 region has the DNA TGTGCCAGCAGTTCCTCGTGGGACATCGGCAATCAGCCCCAGCATTTT.